This T cell receptor (beta chain) was documented in a study of vaccination effects on CD4 cells after COVID-19. CDR3 length equals 14 residues. Trimming at V came to 5 bases and at J to 6 bases, leaving 6 bases not matched to a gene. In germline, CDR1 is MNHEY, CDR2 SVGAGI. Before sequencing took place, the ViraFEST assay used viral peptide pools to expand antigen-specific CD4+ T cells. Researchers isolated CD4+ T cells once approximately eleven days of culture had elapsed. Nucleocapsid antibody tests were negative, and the vaccine recipients had no prior SARS-CoV-2 infection. PBMC were cultured at roughly 2 million per well with approximately 10 IU/ml IL-2 and 10 ug/ml peptides. On days 3 and 7, fresh IL-2 medium replaced half the medium. Assay used: immunoSEQ multiplex PCR; TCRdb lists only in-frame clones, some missing. This sample yields 35,000 to 40,000 clones, of which under 70% are seen a single time; just under 15% belongs to the top ten.

General study results and limits: Early post-infection timepoints were missing from the study, which also had few convalescent patients.

As for this clone: The antigen is not known.

Sequenced here: CD4+ T cells from PBMCs cultured with HCoV-OC43 spike peptides, sampled before COVID-19 vaccination. Subset: HCoV-OC43 spike overlapping peptide pool stimulation. This receptor was identified in a human donor who received a COVID-19 vaccine. The chain joins TRBV6-5 to TRBJ1-5; 8 nucleotides match TRBD1. For the CDR3, the DNA is TGTGCCAGCAGTCCGGGACAGGTCGGTCAGCCCCAGCATTTT. This translates into CASSPGQVGQPQHF.